What follows are 23 T cell receptor beta chains derived from one specimen sequenced in a study of blood T cell repertoires in COVID-19. Clones were read by immunoSEQ multiplex PCR, and TCRdb kept only the in-frame ones, dropping some. This repertoire shows 35,000 to 55,000 clones, about four fifths found once; its top ten account for over 4%. Material for sequencing was peripheral blood. The receptors come from a woman in her 70s with acute or convalescent COVID-19.

This clone was seen just once. The chain has TRBV5-5 and TRBJ2-7, with TRBD2 matching over 8 bases. CDR1 and CDR2 from the germline V gene are SGHKS and YYEKEE (reference sequence). Trimming took 1 base from V and 6 from J; bases not matched to a gene: 18. This CDR3 has 18 residues. The CDR3 loop reads CASSLLAGVLAGTIEQYF. The CDR3 DNA reads as TGTGCCAGCAGCTTGTTAGCAGGGGTGTTAGCGGGGACTATCGAGCAGTACTTC.

The genes are TRBV6-5 and TRBJ1-4; D remains ambiguous. Per germline, CDR1 MNHEY and CDR2 SVGAGI. With 2 bases removed from V and 11 bases from J, the gap between germline ends came to 12 bases. The CDR3 is 13 amino acids. The CDR3 region is CASSYTGSGKLFF. In DNA, the CDR3 is TGTGCCAGCAGTTACACGGGATCGGGGAAACTGTTTTTT.

This chain links TRBV28 with TRBJ2-6; D is possibly TRBD2 (6 bases). With 2 bases removed from V and 4 bases from J, the gap between germline ends came to 24 bases. Germline-derived CDR1 and CDR2 are MDHEN and SYDVKM. This CDR3 is 20 amino acids long. This CDR3 reads CASSLKRVYGRLGGANVLTF. CDR3 bases: TGTGCCAGCAGTTTAAAGCGGGTTTATGGCAGGCTAGGAGGGGCCAACGTCCTGACTTTC.

This sequence joins TRBV7-9 and TRBJ2-7; D gene unclear. V was clipped by 5 bases and J by 7 bases, with 9 bases between them. The CDR3 sequence is 11 residues long. Germline V CDR1 and CDR2: SEHNR, FQNEAQ (reference sequence). The chain's CDR3 is CASSGLWEQYF. CDR3 DNA: TGTGCCAGCAGCGGCCTTTGGGAGCAGTACTTC.

The genes are TRBV29-1 and TRBJ1-1, with D perhaps TRBD1 (5 bases). Trimming cost V 2 bases and J 5 bases, with 12 bases left between them. CDR1 SQVTM and CDR2 ANQGSEA come from the germline V gene. CDR3 length: 13 amino acids. CDR3 coding DNA: TGCAGCGTTGAACTGGGGAGGGGAACTGAAGCTTTCTTT. Amino acids: CSVELGRGTEAFF. The complete variable domain, with remaining parts taken from reference TRBV29-1 and TRBJ1-1, reads SAVISQKPSRDICQRGTSLTIQCQVDSQVTMMFWYRQQPGQSLTLIATANQGSEATYESGFVIDKFPISRPNLTFSTLTVSNMSPEDSSIYLCSVELGRGTEAFFGQGTRLTVV.

The chain combines TRBV25-1 with TRBJ1-1, with 7 bases fitting TRBD1. The CDR3 runs 16 residues. The germline CDR1 and CDR2 sequences are MGHDK and SYGVNS. V dropped 2 bases and J dropped 3; count of bases not matched to a gene: 9. As DNA, the CDR3 is TGTGCCAGCAGTGAAGTGCACAACCAGGGGGACACTGAAGCTTTCTTT. Its protein is CASSEVHNQGDTEAFF.

This chain connects TRBV6-5 to TRBJ1-2; D call uncertain. The CDR3 spans 15 residues. CDR1 MNHEY and CDR2 SVGAGI come from the germline V gene. Trimming stripped 7 bases from V and 4 bases from J, with 19 bases between. CDR3 coding DNA: TGTGCCAGCACCGTGGGGTCCTTCCGGGGCTATGGCTACACCTTC. This translates into CASTVGSFRGYGYTF.

The chain combines TRBV7-9 with TRBJ1-1, with 10 bases aligning to TRBD1. The V gene end was trimmed by 6 bases and the J gene end by 4 bases; junction bases not matched to a gene: 8. The CDR3 is 15 amino acids. Germline CDR1 SEHNR, CDR2 FQNEAQ (reference sequence). CDR3 nucleotide sequence: TGTGCCAGCAGTACCGACAGGGGGCGGCCCACTGAAGCTTTCTTT. As protein: CASSTDRGRPTEAFF.

The J gene is TRBJ2-5, the V gene TRBV11-2; 9 positions agree with TRBD1. The junction had 3 bases not matched to a gene; V was cut back by 1 base and J by 9 bases. In germline, CDR1 is SGHAT, CDR2 FQNNGV. This CDR3 spans 13 amino acids. Here the CDR3 DNA reads TGTGCCAGCAGCTTAGCCGGGACAGGGCCCCAGTACTTC. This sequence encodes CASSLAGTGPQYF.

CDR3 loop: CASSFTPAYQETQYF. Written as DNA, the CDR3 is TGTGCCAGCAGTTTCACACCCGCCTACCAAGAGACCCAGTACTTC. The chain recombines TRBV27 with TRBJ2-5; D gene uncertain. V was pared by 3 bases and J by 0 bases, with 11 bases between. The CDR3 has 15 residues. Germline V gene sequence: CDR1 MNHEY, CDR2 SMNVEV (reference sequence).

This sequence joins TRBV11-2 and TRBJ2-3; D remains ambiguous. The CDR3 has 15 amino acids. In germline, CDR1 is SGHAT, CDR2 FQNNGV. Trimming shortened V by 6 bases and J by 1 base, and 14 bases separated the two germline ends. CDR3 nucleotide sequence: TGTGCCAGCAGTCCCGAAATACTGCGCACAGATACGCAGTATTTT. As protein: CASSPEILRTDTQYF.

The chain couples TRBV18 to TRBJ2-7; 9 positions agree with TRBD1. Germline lookup yields CDR1 KGHSH and CDR2 LQKENI. The CDR3 is 16 amino acids. V shed 5 bases and J 0 bases; nucleotides not matched to a gene: 8. In DNA form, the CDR3 reads TGTGCCAGCTCATCAGGGACAGGGTCCATCTCCTACGAGCAGTACTTC. Residues: CASSSGTGSISYEQYF.

The rearrangement links TRBV11-1 to TRBJ2-1, with 8 bases lining up with TRBD2. The CDR3 is made up of 15 amino acids. Germline-derived CDR1 and CDR2 are SGHAT and FQDESV (reference sequence). The trim removed 4 bases at V and 5 bases at J, leaving 7 bases unmatched. The CDR3 loop reads CASSSWGAGDNEQFF. CDR3 bases: TGTGCCAGCAGCTCCTGGGGAGCGGGAGACAATGAGCAGTTCTTC.

The rearrangement uses TRBV30 and TRBJ1-6; weak D call: TRBD1 (5 bases). Germline V gene sequence: CDR1 GTSNPN, CDR2 SVGIG (reference sequence). The CDR3 is made up of 14 amino acids. Trimming left V 8 bases short and J 10 bases short, with 21 bases between. The DNA for the CDR3 is TGTGCCCGCAACGGGGGACGTTTAGGGTCACCCCTCCACTTT. Translated: CARNGGRLGSPLHF. Full variable domain (missing parts from reference TRBV30 and TRBJ1-6): SQTIHQWPATLVQPVGSPLSLECTVEGTSNPNLYWYRQAAGRGLQLLFYSVGIGQISSEVPQNLSASRPQDRQFILSSKKLLLSDSGFYLCARNGGRLGSPLHFGNGTRLTVT.

The V call is TRBV6-2 or TRBV6-3, the J call TRBJ2-4, with D possibly matching TRBD2 (5 bases). The length of the CDR3 is 14 residues. Germline V gene data show CDR1 as MNHEY and CDR2 as SVGEGT. V lost 5 bases to trimming and J lost 3 bases, with 11 bases between them. The CDR3 bases are TGTGCCAGCAGTCAGAGCGGACGCAAAAACATTCAGTACTTC. Its translation: CASSQSGRKNIQYF.

This clone appeared a few times. The V and J genes are TRBV6-1 and TRBJ2-7, with TRBD2 matching 11 bases. V shed 1 base, J shed 3 bases, and the junction held 5 bases outside the gene matches. Germline-derived CDR1 and CDR2 are MNHNS and SASEGT. This CDR3 contains 16 residues. This CDR3 is CASSEGLAGGYYEQYF. Written as DNA, the CDR3 is TGTGCCAGCAGTGAAGGTCTAGCGGGAGGATACTACGAGCAGTACTTC.

V gene TRBV27 combines with J gene TRBJ2-1; 12 bases are a match to TRBD2. CDR3 size: 15 residues. Germline V gives CDR1 MNHEY, CDR2 SMNVEV (reference sequence). V trimming: 7 bases; J trimming: 4 bases; junction bases outside the gene matches: 5. For the CDR3, the DNA is TGTGCCAGCACTCCAGGACTAGCGGGGTACAATGAGCAGTTCTTC. It encodes CASTPGLAGYNEQFF.

The genes are TRBV27 and TRBJ2-4; no firm D call. CDR3 size: 15 residues. The V gene lost 6 bases and the J gene lost 0 bases, with 12 bases spanning the gap. Germline V gene lookup returns CDR1 MNHEY and CDR2 SMNVEV (reference sequence). The CDR3 protein is CASSRGLRAKNIQYF. The CDR3 DNA reads TGTGCCAGCAGCCGAGGCCTAAGAGCCAAAAACATTCAGTACTTC.

The V and J genes are TRBV7-2 and TRBJ2-2; 7 nucleotides align to TRBD2. Losses at the gene ends were 5 bases for V and 4 bases for J; bases not matched to a gene: 7. Germline assignment: CDR1 SGHTA and CDR2 FQGNSA. There are 15 residues in the CDR3. CDR3 in amino acids: CASSLGGGTTGELFF. The CDR3 DNA is TGTGCCAGCAGCCTTGGGGGAGGGACCACCGGGGAGCTGTTTTTT.

This clone is deemed medium-sized. The identical CDR3 is also encoded by other nucleotide sequences in the sample. As DNA, the CDR3 is TGTGCCAGCAGCCAAAGCCGGGACAGAGGTTCTTACGAGCAGTACTTC. It translates to CASSQSRDRGSYEQYF. This rearrangement joins TRBV7-9 to TRBJ2-7; TRBD1 matches at 7 bases. The CDR3 length is 16 residues. Germline V CDR1 and CDR2: SEHNR, FQNEAQ (reference sequence). With V trimmed by 5 bases and J by 4 bases, 14 bases remained unmatched.

This chain links TRBV12-5 with TRBJ2-3, with 9 bases that match TRBD2. Germline-derived CDR1 and CDR2 are LGHNT and FRNRAP. The CDR3 is 15 amino acids. The ends lost 0 bases at V and 3 bases at J; junction bases unmatched: 1. DNA of the CDR3: TGTGCTAGTGGTTTGGTTGCGGGAGGGACAGATACGCAGTATTTT. Protein: CASGLVAGGTDTQYF.

The chain has TRBV27 and TRBJ1-2, with D possibly TRBD1 on 5 matching bases. Germline values: CDR1 MNHEY, CDR2 SMNVEV (reference sequence). This CDR3 has 13 residues. V lost 1 base and J 7 bases, leaving 10 bases between the germline ends. The CDR3 nucleotides read TGTGCCAGCAGTTTATGGCTGGGGGGTGGCTACACCTTC. It codes for CASSLWLGGGYTF.

The chain employs TRBV6-5 and TRBJ1-5, with 8 bases that match TRBD1. Unmatched junction bases numbered 8, after V lost 6 bases and J lost 4 bases. Per germline, CDR1 MNHEY and CDR2 SVGAGI. The CDR3 has 15 amino acids. The CDR3 reads CASRRTGRVNQPQHF. In DNA form, the CDR3 reads TGTGCCAGCAGGAGGACAGGGAGGGTAAATCAGCCCCAGCATTTT.